A selection of T cell receptor beta chains follows, all from one sample in a study of molecular identifiers for immune sequencing clone quantification. Each CDR3 protein gets one entry after TCRdb re-called the PCR reads with MiXCR. The sample holds 490,000 or so distinct CDR3 sequences; about a fifth are singletons and the top ten take 0.7% to 0.95%. Source material: naive CD8+ T cells from blood, with Jurkat cell RNA spiked in. Receptors originate from a human donor in good health. Some libraries in this study had Jurkat cell RNA spiked in. Each CDR3 is given with its conserved first and last residue. The order of the fields is V gene, CDR3 protein.

TRBV28	CASSLRSRTDRSEQHF
TRBV7-9	CASSSLSSTDAQYF
TRBV6-1	CASSEGGTSGSEQFF
TRBV28	CASTQMGEAAQPQHF
TRBV7-9	CASSLVTRQGILNTEAFF
TRBV30	CAWSVLGTDYEQYF
TRBV30	CAWSVGGHSYNEQFF
TRBV7-8	CASNLGAGGFGELFF
TRBV20-1	CSAGGGDTDTQYF
TRBV27	CASSLSGQSYEQYF
TRBV30	CAWSGPSGYEQCF
TRBV20-1	CGARLAYEQYF
TRBV6-5	CASSSTPSQQETQYF
TRBV4-1	CASSQDRGKQPQHF
TRBV5-1	CASSLRPGQGARETQYF
TRBV28	CASSWDRATNTEAFF
TRBV6-5	CASSYSSGPSYEQYF
TRBV20-1	CSARDKQQGVNSPLHF
TRBV12-5	CASGLLQGISSTDTLYF
TRBV30	CAWSVRSVISGYTF
TRBV15	CATSSRGHGNTIHF
TRBV28	CASSSGRGLGSSYEQYF